This TCR beta chain is from a study of cytomegalovirus exposure and HLA in healthy donors listed by TCRdb under 2017. In terms of the full investigation: According to a later analysis, the 120 or so validation repertoires were produced on the same platform as the 666 repertoires of the first cohort. In addition to the first cohort of 650 to 750 subjects, a separate validation cohort of 120 different subjects was used. High-throughput TCR immunosequencing, statistical association of individual TCRs with disease status, and machine learning were combined to predict cytomegalovirus infection status. The study aimed to test whether signatures of past pathogen exposure could be identified by cataloging public T cell receptors. The full study reports these points: The classifier was reported to diagnose cytomegalovirus status with high specificity and sensitivity in both the original cohort and the validation cohort. Subsequent analysis determined that TCRs grouped into clusters in the first cohort also showed a tendency toward co-occurrence across the approximately 110 validation repertoires, and approximately 94% of cluster scores exceeded 0. All 110 or so repertoires were used to score co-occurrence in the validation cohort in a later analysis, because that analysis had no HLA typing for the cohort. Three of the identified cytomegalovirus-associated TCR beta chains were confirmed in vitro to be specific for cytomegalovirus antigens. A total of 164 TCR beta chains were listed by the study as associated with cytomegalovirus. The authors suggested that the approach could potentially be generalized to other disease states and immunological phenotypes. Across donors, most TCR sequences were observed very rarely, whereas some public TCRs were present in many individuals.

Donors formed part of the validation cohort, which comprised 120 subjects and was distinct from the first cohort of under 800 subjects. As to this clone: It lacks a known antigen. No base quality information exists; no much larger clone differs at one position.

CDR1 and CDR2 (MNHEY, SMNVEV) derive from the germline V gene (reference sequence). The CDR3, cysteine through phenylalanine, is 16 amino acids long. Of all the DNA, just the CDR3 is kept, 48 bases in frame from base 1. Germline trimming: 5 bases from V, 6 bases from J; junction bases outside gene matches: 7. Libraries were constructed by the immunoSEQ multiplex PCR assay. The original methods were these. A statistical classification framework was developed to diagnose cytomegalovirus status using the catalog of TCR beta chain sequences. Entries here come from immuneACCESS through TCRdb and include only in-frame sequences with V and J called. Some clones fail to appear in such tables; in the studies checked, an unresolved V gene covers under half of the shortfall, and the cause of the remainder is unknown. Clonal size and the V and J genes are those of that table, whereas D and trimming came from the DNA. For this sample there are tens of thousands of clones; approximately 90% appear just once. Around 2.1% of the sample is taken by the ten largest.

Sample: PBMCs. In this chain, TRBV27 is recombined with TRBJ2-2; TRBD1 lines up with 12 middle nucleotides. The clonotype originates from a man aged 25-40 years in good health and CMV-seronegative. CDR3 reads: CASSRFRDRGPGELFF. The DNA sequence reads TGTGCCAGCAGTAGATTTAGGGACAGGGGGCCCGGGGAGCTGTTTTTT.